Presented here are 30 T cell receptor beta chains from one specimen sequenced in a study of Graves' ophthalmopathy and Graves' hyperthyroidism. The TCR beta CDR3 regions underwent amplification from RNA transcripts. HTBI primers were used in a first-round RT-PCR, which preceded a second-round multiplex PCR. Each CDR3 protein is one row after TCRdb ran MiXCR on the multiplex PCR reads. The sample lists just over 400,000 distinct CDR3 sequences, about 21% occurring once. Material: peripheral blood. These receptors all stem from a woman aged 18-30 years with stable Graves' hyperthyroidism.

A few counts support this clonotype. This chain joins TRBV20-1 and TRBJ2-2, with TRBD2 identical over 9 bases. The CDR3 consists of 15 residues. CDR1 is DFQATT and CDR2 is SNEGSKA in the germline V gene (reference sequence). The V and J ends lost 3 bases and 6 bases, in that order; junction bases with no gene match: 8. This CDR3 is CSARWLAGLSGELFF. The CDR3 DNA sequence: TGCAGTGCTAGGTGGCTAGCGGGACTGTCCGGGGAGCTGTTTTTT.

This clonotype was observed at least ten times. This sequence joins TRBV6-1 and TRBJ2-5; D ambiguous. Germline V lookup: CDR1 MNHNS, CDR2 SASEGT. This CDR3 comprises 12 residues. Between the trimmed V and J ends, which lost 8 bases and 3 bases, there was a span of 10 bases. For the CDR3, the DNA is TGTGCCAGCCGCTTAGTTGAAGAGACCCAGTACTTC. Amino acids: CASRLVEETQYF.

This clonotype came up many times. The V and J genes are TRBV6-2 or TRBV6-3 and TRBJ1-2, with TRBD1 identical over 8 bases. After removal of 2 bases from V and 7 bases from J, the junction contained 6 bases not matched to a gene. CDR3 length: 14 residues. CDR1 is MNHEY and CDR2 is SVGEGT in the germline V gene. The CDR3 loop reads CASSYETGVPGYTF. CDR3 DNA: TGTGCCAGCAGTTACGAGACAGGGGTACCTGGCTACACCTTC.

At least ten counts were recorded for this clonotype. The V gene is TRBV24-1, the J gene TRBJ1-1, with D possibly being TRBD1 (5 bases). Per germline, CDR1 KGHDR and CDR2 SFDVKD. The V and J ends lost 7 bases and 2 bases respectively, with 13 bases between them. This CDR3 has 14 residues. The CDR3 DNA sequence: TGTGCCACCAGAGGCAGGGATGAAAACACTGAAGCTTTCTTT. This encodes CATRGRDENTEAFF.

This clonotype was detected many times. The chain carries TRBV29-1 and TRBJ1-2; TRBD1 matches 8 bases. This CDR3 is built from 14 residues. Trimming took 7 bases from V and 4 from J; bases not matched to a gene: 11. CDR1 is SQVTM, CDR2 ANQGSEA, per germline. Here the CDR3 reads CSATPGTGSYGYTF. For the CDR3, the DNA is TGCAGCGCCACCCCCGGGACAGGCTCCTATGGCTACACCTTC.

This clonotype has ten or more counts. This rearrangement joins TRBV20-1 to TRBJ2-6, with 8 bases matching TRBD2. After removal of 0 bases from V and 0 bases from J, the junction contained 10 bases not matched to a gene. The CDR3 totals 19 residues. Germline CDR1 and CDR2: DFQATT and SNEGSKA (reference sequence). The CDR3 coding sequence is TGCAGTGCTAGAGATCCTTGGGGCGGGAGGAGCTCTGGGGCCAACGTCCTGACTTTC. Protein sequence: CSARDPWGGRSSGANVLTF.

Many counts were recorded for this clonotype. The chain combines TRBV12-3 or TRBV12-4 with TRBJ1-3; D is perhaps TRBD1 (5 bases). Trimming pared 5 bases from V and 0 bases from J, leaving 11 bases between. CDR3 length equals 15 residues. The CDR3 spells CASSGGRDSGNTIYF. CDR3 bases: TGTGCCAGCAGTGGGGGACGGGACTCTGGAAACACCATATATTTT.

There are many counts of this clonotype. This sequence joins TRBV29-1 and TRBJ2-5, with D possibly being TRBD1 (5 bases). Germline lookup yields CDR1 SQVTM and CDR2 ANQGSEA. The CDR3 covers 13 residues. The V gene lost 5 bases and the J gene lost 1 base, with 11 bases spanning the gap. DNA of the CDR3: TGCAGCGTTCCTGGTACAGGCCAAGAGACCCAGTACTTC. Translating gives CSVPGTGQETQYF.

This clonotype has at least ten counts. This sequence joins TRBV20-1 and TRBJ1-2; D may be TRBD1 (6 bases). The CDR3 sequence is 14 residues long. Germline CDR1 is DFQATT and CDR2 is SNEGSKA (reference sequence). Deletions cut 6 bases from V and 4 bases from J, with 18 bases between. The CDR3: CSARGSGLAYGYTF. The CDR3 DNA sequence: TGCAGTGCCAGGGGTTCAGGGCTGGCCTATGGCTACACCTTC.

This clonotype showed up many times. The rearrangement uses TRBV6-5 and TRBJ2-5, with D possibly being TRBD1 (5 bases). Germline V CDR1 and CDR2: MNHEY, SVGAGI. Between the trimmed V and J ends, which lost 4 bases and 2 bases, there was a span of 20 bases. There are 17 residues in the CDR3. The CDR3 DNA follows: TGTGCCAGCAGTTGGGGCGGTATTGCGGAATTACAAGAGACCCAGTACTTC. The encoded protein is CASSWGGIAELQETQYF.

This clonotype has ten or more counts. V is TRBV3-1 and J is TRBJ1-1, with D perhaps TRBD1 (6 bases). This CDR3 has 13 amino acids. Germline V gene lookup returns CDR1 LGHDT and CDR2 YNNKEL (reference sequence). The germline V and J ends were trimmed by 4 bases and 4 bases, with 10 bases remaining between them. Here the CDR3 reads CASSRGHTTEAFF. The CDR3 nucleotides read TGTGCCAGCAGCCGGGGACATACCACTGAAGCTTTCTTT.

Turning to this clonotype: A read error is possible here, since a much larger clone lies one base away. The gene calls are TRBV25-1 and TRBJ2-5, with D tentatively TRBD2 (7 bases). The germline V gene has CDR1 MGHDK and CDR2 SYGVNS. This CDR3 is built from 16 residues. DNA of the CDR3: TGTGCCAGCAGTGTAAGGGGGAGGGCCGGAGAAGAGACCAAGTACTTC. The encoded protein is CASSVRGRAGEETKYF.

Regarding this clonotype: This is likely a read error, given that the CDR3 carries no conserved phenylalanine or tryptophan at its end. The J gene is TRBJ2-1, the V gene TRBV4-1; 8 bases are shared with TRBD2. This CDR3 contains 16 residues. The V segment lost 3 bases and the J segment 2 bases; nucleotides outside the gene matches: 6. CDR1 and CDR2 from the germline V gene are MGHRA and YSYEKL. CDR3 in DNA: TGCGCCAGCAGCCATACAAGCGGGGGCACCTACAATGAGCAGTTCTTG. As protein: CASSHTSGGTYNEQFL.

This clonotype was counted at least ten times. The V and J genes are TRBV4-1 and TRBJ2-5; no clear D gene. The V gene's germline CDR1 is MGHRA and CDR2 YSYEKL. V dropped 5 bases and J dropped 5 bases, with 33 bases sitting between them. The CDR3 totals 20 residues. The CDR3 sequence: CASSGRTAGYPRATSETQYF. The CDR3 region has the DNA TGCGCCAGCAGCGGACGTACAGCCGGATATCCTAGGGCCACATCGGAGACCCAGTACTTC.

J is TRBJ1-1 and V is TRBV6-2 or TRBV6-3; TRBD1 is a possible D gene (5 bases). The CDR3 is 17 residues long. V dropped 8 bases and J dropped 1 base, with 23 bases sitting between them. Germline V lookup: CDR1 MNHEY, CDR2 SVGEGT. The CDR3 DNA reads as TGTGCCAGCTCACCCGTGGTTCAGGGAGGATGGAACACTGAAGCTTTCTTT. Its protein is CASSPVVQGGWNTEAFF.

This clonotype was counted at least ten times. The gene calls are TRBV7-3 and TRBJ1-6; no firm D call. V dropped 5 bases and J dropped 7 bases, with 12 bases sitting between them. The CDR3 runs 14 residues. Germline CDR1 and CDR2: SGHTA and FQGTGA. CDR3 DNA sequence: TGTGCCAGCAGCGTCGGACCGAAGAATTCACCCCTCCACTTT. Translated: CASSVGPKNSPLHF.

This clonotype was seen at least ten times. J is TRBJ2-5 and V is TRBV25-1; weak D call: TRBD2 (7 bases). V lost 2 bases and J lost 1, with 14 bases in between. The length of the CDR3 is 16 residues. Germline values: CDR1 MGHDK, CDR2 SYGVNS. In DNA, the CDR3 is TGTGCCAGCAGTGAAACAAAGGGGGAGGGCCAAGAGACCCAGTACTTC. It encodes CASSETKGEGQETQYF.

This clonotype has ten or more counts. The J gene is TRBJ2-7, the V gene TRBV4-2; 9 bases are shared with TRBD2. The CDR3 consists of 17 residues. Germline V gene data show CDR1 as LGHNA and CDR2 as YNFKEQ. With 0 bases clipped from V and 4 bases from J, the junction kept 10 bases outside the gene matches. The CDR3 reads CASSQETSRLADYEQYF. CDR3 coding DNA: TGTGCCAGCAGCCAAGAGACCTCCCGACTAGCGGATTACGAGCAGTACTTC.

This clonotype was picked up a small number of times. This is likely a read error, given that the CDR3 carries no conserved phenylalanine or tryptophan at its end. The chain links TRBV24-1 to TRBJ1-5; TRBD1 is a possible D gene (6 bases). CDR3 length: 14 residues. Deletions cut 6 bases from V and 7 bases from J, with 15 bases between. Per the germline V gene, CDR1 is KGHDR and CDR2 is SFDVKD. The CDR3 reads CATSYVRQDQPQHV. The CDR3 DNA sequence: TGTGCCACCAGTTATGTTCGACAGGACCAGCCCCAGCATGTT.

This clonotype was observed a few times. Given a much more abundant clone one base away, this may be a read error. The chain links TRBV11-2 to TRBJ2-5, with D maybe TRBD1 (5 bases). CDR3 length: 15 residues. Germline V lookup: CDR1 SGHAT, CDR2 FQNNGV. CDR3 DNA: TGTGCCAGCAGCTCCCCCCGAGAAGGACAAGAGACCAAGTACTTC. This translates into CASSSPREGQETKYF. Full variable domain (rest looked up from reference TRBV11-2 and TRBJ2-5): EAGVAQSPRYKIIEKRQSVAFWCNPISGHATLYWYQQILGQGPKLLIQFQNNGVVDDSQLPKDRFSAERLKGVDSTLKIQPAKLEDSAVYLCASSSPREGQETKYFGPGTRLLVL.

The gene calls are TRBV6-1 and TRBJ1-2, with D uncertain. The V gene's germline CDR1 is MNHNS and CDR2 SASEGT. V lost 2 bases and J lost 6, with 10 bases in between. The CDR3 length is 13 residues. CDR3 DNA: TGTGCCAGCAGTGAACTAGGATCCAATGGCTACACCTTC. It translates to CASSELGSNGYTF.

There are many counts of this clonotype. The chain couples TRBV2 to TRBJ1-6; D unresolved. CDR3 length equals 11 residues. The V gene's germline CDR1 is SNHLY and CDR2 FYNNEI. V lost 4 bases, J lost 9 bases, and 4 bases lay in between. CDR3 nucleotide sequence: TGTGCCAGCAGTGGTTTTTCACCCCTCCACTTT. Translating it yields CASSGFSPLHF.

This clonotype was seen many times. The chain combines TRBV10-3 with TRBJ1-5; D ambiguous. V lost 5 bases and J lost 1, with 12 bases in between. Germline CDR1 ENHRY, CDR2 SYGVKD. The CDR3 sequence is 15 residues long. The CDR3 sequence is CAISTRTGSNQPQHF. The CDR3 DNA reads TGTGCCATCAGTACCCGGACGGGGAGCAATCAGCCCCAGCATTTT.

Many counts were recorded for this clonotype. The chain links TRBV6-1 to TRBJ1-1; no clear D. The CDR3 covers 14 residues. Trimming cost V 8 bases and J 0 bases, with 13 bases left between them. Germline CDR1 and CDR2: MNHNS and SASEGT. The CDR3 is CASSRGSMNTEAFF. CDR3 DNA: TGTGCCAGCTCCCGGGGTTCGATGAACACTGAAGCTTTCTTT.

The table lists this clonotype with many counts. This rearrangement joins TRBV3-1 to TRBJ2-7, with D possibly matching TRBD1 (5 bases). The CDR3 consists of 15 residues. Trimming pared 5 bases from V and 4 bases from J, leaving 18 bases between. Germline V gives CDR1 LGHDT, CDR2 YNNKEL (reference sequence). CDR3 sequence: CASSNWKGRSYEQYF. The CDR3 DNA reads as TGTGCCAGCAGCAACTGGAAGGGGCGTTCATACGAGCAGTACTTC.

This clonotype was found many times. This CDR3 reads CASSQVAIQETQYF. DNA of the CDR3: TGTGCCAGCAGCCAAGTGGCCATCCAAGAGACCCAGTACTTC. J is TRBJ2-5 and V is TRBV3-1; D unresolved. The CDR3 covers 14 residues. CDR1 and CDR2 from the germline V gene are LGHDT and YNNKEL (reference sequence). Trimming took off 1 base at V and 1 base at J, with 7 bases between the two ends.

This sequence joins TRBV6-1 and TRBJ1-1; TRBD1 might be the D (6 bases). V was shortened by 4 bases and J by 6 bases, with 15 bases between the two germline ends. CDR3 length: 14 residues. In germline, CDR1 is MNHNS, CDR2 SASEGT. Here the CDR3 DNA reads TGTGCCAGCAGTGTCGGGGGCGTCGAGGCTGAAGCTTTCTTT. Its translation is CASSVGGVEAEAFF.

At least ten counts were recorded for this clonotype. This rearrangement joins TRBV6-1 to TRBJ1-1, with D possibly matching TRBD1 (5 bases). This CDR3 is 14 amino acids long. Germline V gene lookup returns CDR1 MNHNS and CDR2 SASEGT. The germline V and J ends were trimmed by 7 bases and 5 bases, with 17 bases remaining between them. CDR3 coding DNA: TGTGCCAGCATCCGGGGGGAATGGGTGACTGAAGCTTTCTTT. Its translation is CASIRGEWVTEAFF.

Many counts were recorded for this clonotype. The V gene is TRBV28, the J gene TRBJ1-5; D might be TRBD1 (6 bases). The CDR3 consists of 14 residues. V lost 5 bases, J lost 0 bases, and 8 bases lay in between. Germline assignment: CDR1 MDHEN and CDR2 SYDVKM. CDR3: CASSRDNSNQPQHF. The CDR3 region has the DNA TGTGCCAGCAGTCGGGACAATAGCAATCAGCCCCAGCATTTT.

A remark on this clonotype: A much larger clone lies one base from this, so it may be a read error. The CDR3 end shows no conserved phenylalanine or tryptophan, and so a read error is likely. V usage is TRBV15 and J usage is TRBJ1-5; D gene unclear. V was shortened by 6 bases and J by 5 bases, with 14 bases between the two germline ends. The germline gives CDR1 LNHNV, CDR2 YYDKDF (reference sequence). CDR3 size: 14 residues. CDR3 protein: CATRKPDGDQPQHV. CDR3 nucleotides: TGTGCCACCAGGAAGCCTGACGGGGATCAGCCCCAGCATGTT.